This T cell receptor (beta chain) was profiled in a study of cytomegalovirus exposure and HLA in healthy donors. Trimming removed 0 bases from V and 6 bases from J; junction bases left unmatched: 10. The CDR3 extends over 16 amino acids. The germline gives CDR1 SGHRS, CDR2 YFSETQ. In the PCR, 60 Vbeta and 13 Jbeta primers were used. Here immunoSEQ multiplex PCR was the method, and the copy in TCRdb shows in-frame clones only, minus some. In the table there are 210,000 or so clones, around 80% of which are singletons. The sample was PBMCs. This receptor was taken from a boy between 10 and 17 years old in good health and CMV-seronegative. The chain carries TRBV5-1 and TRBJ2-3; TRBD2 matches 7 bases. CDR3 amino acids: CASSLGVTSFWDTQYF. As DNA, the CDR3 is TGCGCCAGCAGCTTGGGGGTGACTAGCTTCTGGGATACGCAGTATTTT.